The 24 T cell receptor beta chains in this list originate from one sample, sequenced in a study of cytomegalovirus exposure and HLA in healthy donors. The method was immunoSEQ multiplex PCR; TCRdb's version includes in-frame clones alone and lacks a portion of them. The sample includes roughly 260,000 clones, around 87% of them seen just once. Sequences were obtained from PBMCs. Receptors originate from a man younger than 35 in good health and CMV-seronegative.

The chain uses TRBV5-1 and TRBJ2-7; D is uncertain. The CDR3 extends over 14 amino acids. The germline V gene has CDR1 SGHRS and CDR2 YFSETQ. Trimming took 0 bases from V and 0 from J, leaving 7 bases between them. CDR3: CASSLAGNSYEQYF. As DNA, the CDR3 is TGCGCCAGCAGCTTGGCAGGCAACTCCTACGAGCAGTACTTC.

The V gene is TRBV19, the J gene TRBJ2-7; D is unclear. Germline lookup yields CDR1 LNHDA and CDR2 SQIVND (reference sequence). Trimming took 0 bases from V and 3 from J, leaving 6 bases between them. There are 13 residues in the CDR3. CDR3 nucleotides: TGTGCCAGTAGTATAGATCTTCTCTACGAGCAGTACTTC. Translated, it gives CASSIDLLYEQYF.

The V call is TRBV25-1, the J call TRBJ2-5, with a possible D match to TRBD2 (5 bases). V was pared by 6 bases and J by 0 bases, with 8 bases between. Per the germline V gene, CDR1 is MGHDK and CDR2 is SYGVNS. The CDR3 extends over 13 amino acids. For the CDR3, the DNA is TGTGCCAGCAGGGACTTCTACCAAGAGACCCAGTACTTC. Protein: CASRDFYQETQYF.

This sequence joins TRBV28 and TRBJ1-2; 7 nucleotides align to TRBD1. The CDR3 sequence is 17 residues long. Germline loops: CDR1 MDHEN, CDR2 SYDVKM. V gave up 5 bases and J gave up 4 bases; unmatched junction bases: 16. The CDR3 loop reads CASSTDTTGLSLYGYTF. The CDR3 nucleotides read TGTGCCAGCAGTACGGACACGACAGGGTTATCCCTCTATGGCTACACCTTC.

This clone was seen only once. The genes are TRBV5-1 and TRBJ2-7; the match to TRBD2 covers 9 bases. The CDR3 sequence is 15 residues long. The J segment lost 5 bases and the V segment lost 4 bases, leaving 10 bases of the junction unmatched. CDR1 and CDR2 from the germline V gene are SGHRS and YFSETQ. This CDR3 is CASSLQLAGANEQYF. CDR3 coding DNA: TGCGCCAGCAGCCTGCAACTAGCGGGCGCTAACGAGCAGTACTTC.

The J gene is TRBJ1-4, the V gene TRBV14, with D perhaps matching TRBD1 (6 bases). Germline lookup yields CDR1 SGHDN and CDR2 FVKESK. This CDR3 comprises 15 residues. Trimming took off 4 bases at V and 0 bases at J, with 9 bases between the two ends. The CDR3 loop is CASSPQGATNEKLFF. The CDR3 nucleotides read TGTGCCAGCAGCCCACAGGGAGCAACTAATGAAAAACTGTTTTTT.

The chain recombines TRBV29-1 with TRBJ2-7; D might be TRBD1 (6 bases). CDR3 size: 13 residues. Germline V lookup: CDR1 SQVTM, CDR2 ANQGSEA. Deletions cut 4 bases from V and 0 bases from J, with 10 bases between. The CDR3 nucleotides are TGCAGCGTTGTTGGGACAAACTCCTACGAGCAGTACTTC. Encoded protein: CSVVGTNSYEQYF.

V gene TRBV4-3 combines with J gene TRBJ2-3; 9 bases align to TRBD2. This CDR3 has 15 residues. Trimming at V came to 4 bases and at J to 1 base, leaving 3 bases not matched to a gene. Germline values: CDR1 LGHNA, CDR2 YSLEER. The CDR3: CASSLAGGGTDTQYF. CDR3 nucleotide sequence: TGCGCCAGCAGCCTGGCGGGAGGGGGCACAGATACGCAGTATTTT.

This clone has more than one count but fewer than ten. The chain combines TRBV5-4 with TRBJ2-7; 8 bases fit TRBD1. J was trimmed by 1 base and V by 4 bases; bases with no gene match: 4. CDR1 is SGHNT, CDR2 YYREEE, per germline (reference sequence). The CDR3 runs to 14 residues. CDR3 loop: CASSDRDRSYEQYF. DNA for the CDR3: TGTGCCAGCAGCGATCGGGACAGGTCCTACGAGCAGTACTTC.

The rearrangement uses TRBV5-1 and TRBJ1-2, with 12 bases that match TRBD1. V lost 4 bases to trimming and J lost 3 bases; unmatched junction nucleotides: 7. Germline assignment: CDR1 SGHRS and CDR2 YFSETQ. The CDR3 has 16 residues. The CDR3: CASSGTGGGLDYGYTF. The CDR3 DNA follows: TGCGCCAGCAGCGGGACAGGGGGCGGACTGGACTATGGCTACACCTTC.

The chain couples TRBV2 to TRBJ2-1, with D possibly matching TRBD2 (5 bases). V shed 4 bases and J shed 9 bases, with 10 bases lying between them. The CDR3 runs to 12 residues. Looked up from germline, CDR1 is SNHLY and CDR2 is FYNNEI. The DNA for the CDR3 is TGTGCCAGCAGTGTTGACTACTTTGAGCAGTTCTTC. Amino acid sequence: CASSVDYFEQFF. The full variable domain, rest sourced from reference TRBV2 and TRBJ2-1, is EPEVTQTPSHQVTQMGQEVILRCVPISNHLYFYWYRQILGQKVEFLVSFYNNEISEKSEIFDDQFSVERPDGSNFTLKIRSTKLEDSAMYFCASSVDYFEQFFGPGTRLTVL.

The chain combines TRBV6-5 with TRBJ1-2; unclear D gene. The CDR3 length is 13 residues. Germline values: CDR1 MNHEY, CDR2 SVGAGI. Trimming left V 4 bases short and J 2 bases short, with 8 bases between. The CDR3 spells CASSWRENYGYTF. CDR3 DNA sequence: TGTGCCAGCAGTTGGAGGGAAAACTATGGCTACACCTTC.

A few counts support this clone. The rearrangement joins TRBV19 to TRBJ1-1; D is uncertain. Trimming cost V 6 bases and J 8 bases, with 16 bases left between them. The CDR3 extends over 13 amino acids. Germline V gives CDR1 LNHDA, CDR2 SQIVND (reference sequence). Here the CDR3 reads CASSTVGGVEAFF. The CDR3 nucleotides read TGTGCCAGTAGCACCGTCGGCGGGGTCGAAGCTTTCTTT.

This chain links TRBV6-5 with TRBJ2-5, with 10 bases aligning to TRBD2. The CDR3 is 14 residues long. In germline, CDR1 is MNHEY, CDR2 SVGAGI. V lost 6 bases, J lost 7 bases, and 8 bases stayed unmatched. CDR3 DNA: TGTGCCAGCAGGGCAAGCGGGGGGGCCGGGACCCAGTACTTC. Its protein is CASRASGGAGTQYF.

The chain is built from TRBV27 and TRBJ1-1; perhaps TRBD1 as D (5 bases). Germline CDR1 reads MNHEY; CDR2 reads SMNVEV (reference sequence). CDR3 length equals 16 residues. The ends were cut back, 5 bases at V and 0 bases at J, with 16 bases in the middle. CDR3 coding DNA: TGTGCCAGCAGTCACCTTTGGGGGGGGGTGAACACTGAAGCTTTCTTT. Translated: CASSHLWGGVNTEAFF.

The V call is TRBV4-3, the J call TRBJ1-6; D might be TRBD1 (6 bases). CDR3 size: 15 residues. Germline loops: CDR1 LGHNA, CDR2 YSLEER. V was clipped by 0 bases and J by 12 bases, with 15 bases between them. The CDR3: CASSQEKQGVRPLHF. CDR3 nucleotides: TGCGCCAGCAGCCAAGAAAAACAGGGAGTTAGACCCCTCCACTTT.

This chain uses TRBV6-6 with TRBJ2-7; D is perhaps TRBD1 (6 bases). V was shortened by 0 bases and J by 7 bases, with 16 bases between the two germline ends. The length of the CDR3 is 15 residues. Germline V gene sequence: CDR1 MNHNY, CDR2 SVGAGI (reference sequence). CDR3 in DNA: TGTGCCAGCAGTTACTCGTCGACGCAGGGGATTGAGCAGTACTTC. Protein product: CASSYSSTQGIEQYF.

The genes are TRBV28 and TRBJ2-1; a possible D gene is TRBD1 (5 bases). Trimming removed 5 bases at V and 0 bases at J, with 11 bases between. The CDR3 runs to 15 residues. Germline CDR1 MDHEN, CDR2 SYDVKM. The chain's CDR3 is CASSVRVSSYNEQFF. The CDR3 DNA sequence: TGTGCCAGCAGTGTCAGGGTCAGCTCCTACAATGAGCAGTTCTTC.

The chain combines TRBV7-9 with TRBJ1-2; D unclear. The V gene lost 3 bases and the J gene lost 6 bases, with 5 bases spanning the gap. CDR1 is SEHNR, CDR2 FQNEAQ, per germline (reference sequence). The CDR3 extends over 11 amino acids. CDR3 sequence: CASSFSDGYTF. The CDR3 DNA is TGTGCCAGCAGCTTTAGTGATGGCTACACCTTC.

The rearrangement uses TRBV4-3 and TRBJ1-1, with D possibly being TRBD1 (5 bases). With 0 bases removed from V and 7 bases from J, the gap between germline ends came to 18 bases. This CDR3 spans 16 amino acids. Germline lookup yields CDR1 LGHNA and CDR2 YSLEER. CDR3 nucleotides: TGCGCCAGCAGCCAAGACCGATTAGGGCGGACAAATGAAGCTTTCTTT. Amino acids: CASSQDRLGRTNEAFF.

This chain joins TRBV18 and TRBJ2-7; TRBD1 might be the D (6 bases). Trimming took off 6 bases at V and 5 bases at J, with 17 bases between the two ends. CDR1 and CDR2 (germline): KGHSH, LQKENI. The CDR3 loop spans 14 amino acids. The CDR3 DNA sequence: TGTGCCAGCTCGCCAACAACAGGGACCCACGAGCAGTACTTC. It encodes CASSPTTGTHEQYF. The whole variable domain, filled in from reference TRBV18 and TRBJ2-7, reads NAGVMQNPRHLVRRRGQEARLRCSPMKGHSHVYWYRQLPEEGLKFMVYLQKENIIDESGMPKERFSAEFPKEGPSILRIQQVVRGDSAAYFCASSPTTGTHEQYFGPGTRLTVT.

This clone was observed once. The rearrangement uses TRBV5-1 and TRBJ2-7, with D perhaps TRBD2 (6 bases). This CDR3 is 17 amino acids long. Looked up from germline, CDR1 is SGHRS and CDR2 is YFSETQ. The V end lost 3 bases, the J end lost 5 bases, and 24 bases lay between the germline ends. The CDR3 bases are TGCGCCAGCAGCTACGACTCGGGCCGGGGGATTAACCACGAGCAGTACTTC. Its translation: CASSYDSGRGINHEQYF.

The CDR3, as DNA: TGTGCCAGCGGTTCTCCGGGAACCATATATTTT. This encodes CASGSPGTIYF. The J gene is TRBJ1-3, the V gene TRBV27; D call uncertain. Germline V lookup: CDR1 MNHEY, CDR2 SMNVEV (reference sequence). V gave up 8 bases and J gave up 10 bases, with 12 bases separating them. The CDR3 spans 11 residues.

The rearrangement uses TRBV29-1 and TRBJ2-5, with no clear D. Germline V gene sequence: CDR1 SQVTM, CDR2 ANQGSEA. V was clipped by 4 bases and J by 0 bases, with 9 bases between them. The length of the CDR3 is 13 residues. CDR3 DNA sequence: TGCAGCGTTGTTCCCGCGTACCAAGAGACCCAGTACTTC. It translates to CSVVPAYQETQYF. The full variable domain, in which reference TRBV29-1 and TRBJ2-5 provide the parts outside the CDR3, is SAVISQKPSRDICQRGTSLTIQCQVDSQVTMMFWYRQQPGQSLTLIATANQGSEATYESGFVIDKFPISRPNLTFSTLTVSNMSPEDSSIYLCSVVPAYQETQYFGPGTRLLVL.